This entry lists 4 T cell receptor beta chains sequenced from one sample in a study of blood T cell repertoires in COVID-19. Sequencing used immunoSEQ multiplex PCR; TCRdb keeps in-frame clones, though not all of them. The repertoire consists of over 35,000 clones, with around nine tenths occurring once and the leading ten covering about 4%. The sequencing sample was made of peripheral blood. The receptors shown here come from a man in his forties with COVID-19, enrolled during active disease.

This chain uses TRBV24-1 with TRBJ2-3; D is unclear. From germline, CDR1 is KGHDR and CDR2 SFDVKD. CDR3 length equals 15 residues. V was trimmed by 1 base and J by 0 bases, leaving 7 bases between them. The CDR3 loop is CATSDLATSTDTQYF. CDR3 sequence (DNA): TGTGCCACCAGTGATTTAGCTACTAGCACAGATACGCAGTATTTT.

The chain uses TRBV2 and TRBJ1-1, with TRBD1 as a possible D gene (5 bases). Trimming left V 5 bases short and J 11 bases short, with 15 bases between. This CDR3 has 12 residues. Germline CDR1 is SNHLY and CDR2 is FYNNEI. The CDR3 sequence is CASSLRGEGAFF. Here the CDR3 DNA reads TGTGCCAGCAGTCTTCGGGGGGAAGGGGCTTTCTTT. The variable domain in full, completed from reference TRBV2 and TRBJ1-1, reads EPEVTQTPSHQVTQMGQEVILRCVPISNHLYFYWYRQILGQKVEFLVSFYNNEISEKSEIFDDQFSVERPDGSNFTLKIRSTKLEDSAMYFCASSLRGEGAFFGQGTRLTVV.

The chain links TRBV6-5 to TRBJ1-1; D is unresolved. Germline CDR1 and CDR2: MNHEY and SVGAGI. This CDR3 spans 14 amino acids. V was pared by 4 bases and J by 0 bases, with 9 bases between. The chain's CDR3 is CASSSGPMNTEAFF. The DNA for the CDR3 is TGTGCCAGCAGTTCAGGCCCCATGAACACTGAAGCTTTCTTT.

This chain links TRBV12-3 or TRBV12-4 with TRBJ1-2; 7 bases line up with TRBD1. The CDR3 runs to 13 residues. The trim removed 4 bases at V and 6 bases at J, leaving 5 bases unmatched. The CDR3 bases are TGTGCCAGCAGTTCGACAGGGCTCGATGGCTACACCTTC. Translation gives CASSSTGLDGYTF.